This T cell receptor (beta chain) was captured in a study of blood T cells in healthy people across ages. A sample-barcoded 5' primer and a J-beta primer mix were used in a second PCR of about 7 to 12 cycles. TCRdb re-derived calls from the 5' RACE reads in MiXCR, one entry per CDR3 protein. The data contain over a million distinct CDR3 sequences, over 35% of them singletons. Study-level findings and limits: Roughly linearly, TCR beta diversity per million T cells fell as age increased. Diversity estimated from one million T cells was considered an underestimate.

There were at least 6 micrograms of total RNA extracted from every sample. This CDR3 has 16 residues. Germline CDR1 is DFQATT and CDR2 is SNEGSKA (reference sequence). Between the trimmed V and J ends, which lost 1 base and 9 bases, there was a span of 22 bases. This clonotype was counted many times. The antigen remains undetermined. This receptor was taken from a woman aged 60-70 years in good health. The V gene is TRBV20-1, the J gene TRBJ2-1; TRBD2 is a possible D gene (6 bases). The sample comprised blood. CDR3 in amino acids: CSARASDGLRRGEQFF. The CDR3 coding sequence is TGCAGTGCTAGAGCATCCGACGGGCTGAGGAGGGGTGAGCAGTTCTTC.